The 20 T cell receptor beta chains below come from one sample, sequenced in a study of cytomegalovirus exposure and HLA in healthy donors. Amplification used 60 Vbeta primers and 13 Jbeta primers. The data were produced by immunoSEQ multiplex PCR, yet TCRdb's version contains in-frame clones alone and is incomplete. The sample includes roughly 200,000 clones, around 83% seen only once; the top ten take about 1.5%. Sequences were obtained from PBMCs. These receptors came from a woman aged 18-29 years in good health and CMV-seronegative.

The J gene is TRBJ1-2, the V gene TRBV4-2; 9 bases are a match to TRBD1. The V segment lost 3 bases and the J segment 4 bases; nucleotides outside the gene matches: 6. The CDR3 sequence is 15 residues long. The germline CDR1 and CDR2 sequences are LGHNA and YNFKEQ. The chain's CDR3 is CASSHDRDRVYGYTF. CDR3 DNA sequence: TGTGCCAGCAGCCATGACCGGGACAGGGTCTATGGCTACACCTTC.

The chain recombines TRBV5-1 with TRBJ2-7, with 8 bases aligning to TRBD1. Germline assignment: CDR1 SGHRS and CDR2 YFSETQ. Losses at the gene ends were 4 bases for V and 3 bases for J; bases not matched to a gene: 15. This CDR3 region has 17 residues. The CDR3 protein is CASSPRGPGQVVYEQYF. The CDR3 nucleotides are TGCGCCAGCAGCCCCAGGGGGCCGGGACAGGTAGTCTACGAGCAGTACTTC.

V usage is TRBV12-2 and J usage is TRBJ1-1. TRBV12-2 is listed as a pseudogene. The CDR3 sequence is 16 residues long. CDR3 bases: TGTGCAAGTCGCTTATTTTTTAGGGGGGGCGCCGCTGAAGCTTTCTTT. The encoded protein is CASRLFFRGGAAEAFF.

The chain joins TRBV19 to TRBJ2-2; weak D call: TRBD1 (6 bases). V lost 3 bases and J 7 bases, leaving 12 bases between the germline ends. This CDR3 is built from 14 residues. Germline assignment: CDR1 LNHDA and CDR2 SQIVND (reference sequence). CDR3 sequence: CASSIRGMIGELFF. CDR3 nucleotide sequence: TGTGCCAGTAGTATCAGGGGAATGATCGGGGAGCTGTTTTTT.

The chain carries TRBV4-1 and TRBJ2-1; D remains unclear. The germline V gene encodes CDR1 MGHRA and CDR2 YSYEKL. The CDR3 is made up of 17 amino acids. The V end was cut by 0 bases, the J end by 0 bases, with 12 bases between. DNA of the CDR3: TGCGCCAGCAGCCAAGATCTAGGATTAAGCTCCTACAATGAGCAGTTCTTC. Translating it yields CASSQDLGLSSYNEQFF.

The chain is built from TRBV7-9 and TRBJ2-1; 8 positions match TRBD2. Germline assignment: CDR1 SEHNR and CDR2 FQNEAQ (reference sequence). This CDR3 region has 17 residues. Losses at the gene ends were 2 bases for V and 0 bases for J; bases not matched to a gene: 6. The CDR3 nucleotides are TGTGCCAGCAGCTTACTCCGGGAGGGGAGCTCCTACAATGAGCAGTTCTTC. It codes for CASSLLREGSSYNEQFF.

This CDR3 reads CASSLLGTDGTGNTIYF. For the CDR3, the DNA is TGCGCCAGCAGCCTGCTTGGGACTGACGGTACTGGAAACACCATATATTTT. The V gene is TRBV5-1, the J gene TRBJ1-3; D perhaps matches TRBD1 (5 bases). The germline V and J ends were trimmed by 4 bases and 2 bases, with 19 bases remaining between them. In germline, CDR1 is SGHRS, CDR2 YFSETQ. The CDR3 sequence is 17 residues long.

This rearrangement joins TRBV5-1 to TRBJ2-7; 14 nucleotides match TRBD2. Germline V gene lookup returns CDR1 SGHRS and CDR2 YFSETQ. This CDR3 has 19 amino acids. V shed 5 bases and J 2 bases; nucleotides not matched to a gene: 15. The CDR3 DNA reads TGCGCCAGCAGTAAAACGGGGGGGCTGACTAGCGGGAGGGCCTACGAGCAGTACTTC. Protein: CASSKTGGLTSGRAYEQYF. Full variable domain (rest looked up from reference TRBV5-1 and TRBJ2-7): KAGVTQTPRYLIKTRGQQVTLSCSPISGHRSVSWYQQTPGQGLQFLFEYFSETQRNKGNFPGRFSGRQFSNSRSEMNVSTLELGDSALYLCASSKTGGLTSGRAYEQYFGPGTRLTVT.

The V gene is TRBV28, the J gene TRBJ1-6; 9 bases are a match to TRBD1. The CDR3 covers 13 residues. Germline V CDR1 and CDR2: MDHEN, SYDVKM. The ends lost 6 bases at V and 11 bases at J; junction bases unmatched: 5. The CDR3 nucleotides are TGTGCCAGCAGCCCCGGGACAGGGACACCCCTCCACTTT. Amino acid sequence: CASSPGTGTPLHF.

This chain links TRBV4-3 with TRBJ1-6, with a tentative D call TRBD1 (6 bases). There are 14 residues in the CDR3. Germline CDR1 LGHNA, CDR2 YSLEER. The V end was cut by 1 base, the J end by 13 bases, with 14 bases between. DNA of the CDR3: TGCGCCAGCAGCCAAGCCGCGGACAGTGGGCCCCTCCACTTT. This encodes CASSQAADSGPLHF.

V usage is TRBV30 and J usage is TRBJ2-7; D perhaps matches TRBD1 (5 bases). Germline CDR1 and CDR2: GTSNPN and SVGIG (reference sequence). The CDR3 is 12 amino acids. CDR3 coding DNA: TGTGCGATAGCAAAGGGGTCCTACGAGCAGTACTTC. Encoded protein: CAIAKGSYEQYF. The full variable domain, completed using reference TRBV30 and TRBJ2-7, is SQTIHQWPATLVQPVGSPLSLECTVEGTSNPNLYWYRQAAGRGLQLLFYSVGIGQISSEVPQNLSASRPQDRQFILSSKKLLLSDSGFYLCAIAKGSYEQYFGPGTRLTVT.

CDR3 in amino acids: CASSESGQVTSTEAFF. In DNA form, the CDR3 reads TGCGCCAGCAGTGAGTCAGGACAGGTAACGAGCACTGAAGCTTTCTTT. The J gene is TRBJ1-1, the V gene TRBV10-1; 7 bases are a match to TRBD1. The germline V gene encodes CDR1 WNHNN and CDR2 SYGVQD (reference sequence). The CDR3 is made up of 16 amino acids. The V and J ends lost 0 bases and 4 bases, in that order; junction bases with no gene match: 8.

The rearrangement uses TRBV28 and TRBJ1-4, with D unclear. This CDR3 is 15 amino acids long. V lost 6 bases, J lost 0 bases, and 11 bases lay in between. Germline V lookup: CDR1 MDHEN, CDR2 SYDVKM. DNA of the CDR3: TGTGCCAGCAGCCACTCCACCGCAACTAATGAAAAACTGTTTTTT. This translates into CASSHSTATNEKLFF.

This clone was detected a few times. The chain is built from TRBV4-3 and TRBJ1-2, with D perhaps TRBD1 (5 bases). V gave up 0 bases and J gave up 9 bases, with 17 bases separating them. The CDR3 loop spans 15 amino acids. In germline, CDR1 is LGHNA, CDR2 YSLEER. The CDR3 coding sequence is TGCGCCAGCAGCCAAGATCGCGGGGCCCTGAGGAGCTACACCTTC. This translates into CASSQDRGALRSYTF.

A note on this clone: This sample includes further DNA sequences coding for the same CDR3. The J gene is TRBJ1-2, the V gene TRBV28; D remains unclear. Looked up from germline, CDR1 is MDHEN and CDR2 is SYDVKM. Between the trimmed V and J ends, which lost 4 bases and 4 bases, there was a span of 7 bases. CDR3 size: 12 residues. The CDR3 DNA reads TGTGCCAGCAGTTCCCCCGGCTATGGCTACACCTTC. Amino acids: CASSSPGYGYTF.

The J gene is TRBJ2-3, the V gene TRBV4-1; 7 nucleotides line up with TRBD2. The trim removed 0 bases at V and 5 bases at J, leaving 8 bases unmatched. Germline CDR1 reads MGHRA; CDR2 reads YSYEKL. CDR3 length: 16 amino acids. The CDR3 is CASSQEPGRGGDTQYF. The CDR3 DNA is TGCGCCAGCAGCCAAGAACCAGGGAGGGGCGGAGATACGCAGTATTTT.

The chain recombines TRBV10-1 with TRBJ2-7, with D possibly matching TRBD1 (5 bases). V gave up 7 bases and J gave up 2 bases, with 12 bases separating them. This CDR3 has 13 amino acids. CDR1 and CDR2 (germline): WNHNN, SYGVQD (reference sequence). CDR3 coding DNA: TGCGCCAGCACAGACAGAAGGGCCTACGAGCAGTACTTC. This gives the protein CASTDRRAYEQYF.

The rearrangement joins TRBV15 to TRBJ2-3; D not certain. Per germline, CDR1 LNHNV and CDR2 YYDKDF (reference sequence). The CDR3 has 14 residues. With 5 bases removed from V and 8 bases from J, the gap between germline ends came to 17 bases. In DNA, the CDR3 is TGTGCCACCAGCGCCACTGTCGGGTCCCGTACGCAGTATTTT. This translates into CATSATVGSRTQYF.

This clone is deemed medium-sized. This chain joins TRBV18 and TRBJ2-3; possibly TRBD2 for D (5 bases). Trimming removed 6 bases at V and 6 bases at J, with 34 bases between. Germline V CDR1 and CDR2: KGHSH, LQKENI. The CDR3 loop spans 20 amino acids. CDR3 sequence: CASSLRMTPGSPRETDTQYF. As DNA, the CDR3 is TGTGCCAGCTCCCTTCGAATGACCCCCGGGTCCCCTAGGGAGACGGATACGCAGTATTTT.

This clone has more than one count but fewer than ten. The chain has TRBV7-9 and TRBJ1-5, with D perhaps TRBD1 (5 bases). The V and J ends lost 4 bases and 2 bases respectively, with 9 bases between them. The CDR3 consists of 14 residues. Germline V gene sequence: CDR1 SEHNR, CDR2 FQNEAQ (reference sequence). This CDR3 is CASSSQGGNQPQHF. CDR3 in DNA: TGTGCCAGCAGCTCTCAGGGTGGCAATCAGCCCCAGCATTTT.